Given below is one T cell receptor (beta chain) in context. Its antigen is not identified. This record comes from a study of cytomegalovirus exposure and HLA in healthy donors. With 60 Vbeta and 13 Jbeta primers, the PCR was carried out. Produced via immunoSEQ multiplex PCR; TCRdb's table is partial and in-frame only. The sample holds about 200,000 clones, around 90% seen once. Points from the study as a whole: The later analysis indicated that the majority of CMV-associated TCR beta chains appeared HLA-restricted.

The ends were cut back, 3 bases at V and 10 bases at J, with 13 bases in the middle. The CDR3 spans 13 residues. Germline V gives CDR1 SNHLY, CDR2 FYNNEI. Sequencing input: PBMCs. The clonotype comes from a woman aged 18 to 35 in good health and CMV-seronegative. The chain joins TRBV2 to TRBJ2-1; TRBD2 is a possible D gene (6 bases). The CDR3 here is CASSDGRGKEQFF. CDR3 DNA sequence: TGTGCCAGCAGTGATGGTCGGGGGAAGGAGCAGTTCTTC.